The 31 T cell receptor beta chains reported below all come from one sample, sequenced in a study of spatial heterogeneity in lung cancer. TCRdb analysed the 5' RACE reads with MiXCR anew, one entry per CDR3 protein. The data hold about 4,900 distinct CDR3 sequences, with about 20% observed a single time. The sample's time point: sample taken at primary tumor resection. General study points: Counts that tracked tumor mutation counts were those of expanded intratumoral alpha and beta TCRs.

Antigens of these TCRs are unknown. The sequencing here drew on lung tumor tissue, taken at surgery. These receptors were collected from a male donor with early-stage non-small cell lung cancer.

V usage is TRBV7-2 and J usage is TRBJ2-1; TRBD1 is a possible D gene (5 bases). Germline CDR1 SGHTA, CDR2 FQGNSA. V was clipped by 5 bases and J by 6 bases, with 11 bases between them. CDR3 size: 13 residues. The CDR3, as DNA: TGTGCCAGCAGCCCAGGACAAGCCAATGAGCAGTTCTTC. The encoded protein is CASSPGQANEQFF.

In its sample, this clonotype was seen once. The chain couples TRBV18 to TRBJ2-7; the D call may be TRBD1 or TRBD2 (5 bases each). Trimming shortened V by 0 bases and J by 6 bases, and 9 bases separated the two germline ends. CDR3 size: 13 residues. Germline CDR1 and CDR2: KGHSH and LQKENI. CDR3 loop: CASSPPGDGEQYF. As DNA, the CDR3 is TGTGCCAGCTCACCACCCGGGGACGGCGAGCAGTACTTC.

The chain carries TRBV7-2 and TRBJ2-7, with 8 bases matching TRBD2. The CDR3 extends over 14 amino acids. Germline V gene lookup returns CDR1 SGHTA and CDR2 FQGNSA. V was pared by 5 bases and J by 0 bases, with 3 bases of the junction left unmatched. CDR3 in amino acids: CASSPGTSSYEQYF. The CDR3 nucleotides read TGTGCCAGCAGCCCCGGGACTAGCTCCTACGAGCAGTACTTC.

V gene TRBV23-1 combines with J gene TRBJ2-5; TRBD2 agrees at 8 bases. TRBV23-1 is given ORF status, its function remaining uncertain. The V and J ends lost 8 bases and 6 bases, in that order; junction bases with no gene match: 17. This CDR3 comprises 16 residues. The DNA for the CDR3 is TGCGCCAGCCCTCAATCAATCCGGACTAGCACCAAGACCCAGTACTTC. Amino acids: CASPQSIRTSTKTQYF.

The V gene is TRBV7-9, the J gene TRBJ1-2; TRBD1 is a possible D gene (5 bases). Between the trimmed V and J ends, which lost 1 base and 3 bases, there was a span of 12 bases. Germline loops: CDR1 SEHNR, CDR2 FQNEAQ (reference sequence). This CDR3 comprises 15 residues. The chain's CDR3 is CASSLDGRAHYGYTF. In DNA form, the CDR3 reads TGTGCCAGCAGCTTAGATGGCAGGGCGCACTATGGCTACACCTTC.

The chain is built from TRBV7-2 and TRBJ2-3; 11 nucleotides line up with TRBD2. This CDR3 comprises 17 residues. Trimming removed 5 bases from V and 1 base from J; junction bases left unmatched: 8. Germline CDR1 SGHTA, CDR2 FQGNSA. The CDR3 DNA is TGTGCCAGCAGCACAAGAGGGACTAGCGGACGCACAGATACGCAGTATTTT. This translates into CASSTRGTSGRTDTQYF.

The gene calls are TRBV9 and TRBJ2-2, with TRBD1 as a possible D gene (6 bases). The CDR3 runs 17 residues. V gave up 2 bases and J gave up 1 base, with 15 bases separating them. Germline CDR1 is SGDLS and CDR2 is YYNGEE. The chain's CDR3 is CASSVNVRQVNTGELFF. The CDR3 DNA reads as TGTGCCAGCAGCGTGAACGTTAGACAGGTGAACACCGGGGAGCTGTTTTTT.

The CDR3 here is CASSPRRDGANTEAFF. The DNA of the CDR3 is TGTGCCAGCTCACCCCGGCGGGACGGGGCGAACACTGAAGCTTTCTTT. The genes are TRBV18 and TRBJ1-1; perhaps TRBD1 as D (5 bases). CDR3 length: 16 residues. With 3 bases removed from V and 1 base from J, the gap between germline ends came to 15 bases. In germline, CDR1 is KGHSH, CDR2 LQKENI.

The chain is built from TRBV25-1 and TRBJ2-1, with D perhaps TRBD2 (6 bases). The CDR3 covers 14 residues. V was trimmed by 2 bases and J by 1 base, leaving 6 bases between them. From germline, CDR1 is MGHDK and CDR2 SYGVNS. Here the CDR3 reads CASSEGTSYNEQFF. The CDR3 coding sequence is TGTGCCAGCAGTGAAGGGACTTCCTACAATGAGCAGTTCTTC.

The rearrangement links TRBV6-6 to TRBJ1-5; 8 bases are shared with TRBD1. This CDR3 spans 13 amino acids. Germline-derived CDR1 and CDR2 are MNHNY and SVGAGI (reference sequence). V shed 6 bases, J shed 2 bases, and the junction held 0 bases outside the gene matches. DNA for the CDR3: TGTGCCAGCAGGACAGGGGGCAATCAGCCCCAGCATTTT. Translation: CASRTGGNQPQHF.

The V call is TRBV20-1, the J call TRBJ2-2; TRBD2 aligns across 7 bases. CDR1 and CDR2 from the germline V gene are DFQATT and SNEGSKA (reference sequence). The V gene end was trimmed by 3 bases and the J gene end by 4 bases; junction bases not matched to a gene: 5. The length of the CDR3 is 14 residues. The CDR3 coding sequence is TGCAGTGCTAGGGGCGGGAGCGGCACCGGGGAGCTGTTTTTT. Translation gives CSARGGSGTGELFF.

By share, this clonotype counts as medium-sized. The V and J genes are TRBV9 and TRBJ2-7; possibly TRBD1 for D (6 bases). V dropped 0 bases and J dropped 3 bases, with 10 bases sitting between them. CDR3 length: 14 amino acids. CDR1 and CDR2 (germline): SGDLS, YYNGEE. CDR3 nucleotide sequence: TGTGCCAGCAGCGTAGGGGACAAGTTCTACGAGCAGTACTTC. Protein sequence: CASSVGDKFYEQYF.

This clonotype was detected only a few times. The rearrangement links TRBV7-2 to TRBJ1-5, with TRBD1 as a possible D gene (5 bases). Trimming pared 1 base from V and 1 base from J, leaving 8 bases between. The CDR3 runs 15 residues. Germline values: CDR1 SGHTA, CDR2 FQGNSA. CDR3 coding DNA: TGTGCCAGCAGCTTAGATGGGACCAGCAATCAGCCCCAGCATTTT. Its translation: CASSLDGTSNQPQHF. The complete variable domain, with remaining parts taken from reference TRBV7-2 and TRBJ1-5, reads GAGVSQSPSNKVTEKGKDVELRCDPISGHTALYWYRQSLGQGLEFLIYFQGNSAPDKSGLPSDRFSAERTGGSVSTLTIQRTQQEDSAVYLCASSLDGTSNQPQHFGDGTRLSIL.

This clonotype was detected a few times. The CDR3 protein is CASSSTDRGDVETQYF. CDR3 sequence (DNA): TGTGCCAGCAGTTCCACCGACAGGGGAGATGTGGAGACCCAGTACTTC. V is TRBV6-2 or TRBV6-3 and J is TRBJ2-5; TRBD1 matches at 8 bases. Trimming removed 4 bases from V and 5 bases from J; junction bases left unmatched: 12. The germline V gene encodes CDR1 MNHEY and CDR2 SVGEGT. This CDR3 region has 16 residues.

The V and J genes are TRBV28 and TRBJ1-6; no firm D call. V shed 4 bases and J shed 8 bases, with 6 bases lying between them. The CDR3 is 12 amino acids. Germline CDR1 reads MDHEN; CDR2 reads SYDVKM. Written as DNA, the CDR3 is TGTGCCAGCAGTTCCAATTATTCACCCCTCCACTTT. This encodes CASSSNYSPLHF.

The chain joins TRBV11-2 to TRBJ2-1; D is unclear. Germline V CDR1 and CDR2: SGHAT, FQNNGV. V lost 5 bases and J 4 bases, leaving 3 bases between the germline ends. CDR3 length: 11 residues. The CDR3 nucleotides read TGTGCCAGCAGCGAATACAATGAGCAGTTCTTC. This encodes CASSEYNEQFF.

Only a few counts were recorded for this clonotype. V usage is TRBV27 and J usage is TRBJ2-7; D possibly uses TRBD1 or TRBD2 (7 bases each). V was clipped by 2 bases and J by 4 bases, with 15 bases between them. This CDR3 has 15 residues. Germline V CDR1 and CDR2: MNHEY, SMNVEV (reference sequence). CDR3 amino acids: CASSLKVRGGYEQYF. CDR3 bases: TGTGCCAGCAGTTTAAAGGTCAGGGGGGGATACGAGCAGTACTTC.

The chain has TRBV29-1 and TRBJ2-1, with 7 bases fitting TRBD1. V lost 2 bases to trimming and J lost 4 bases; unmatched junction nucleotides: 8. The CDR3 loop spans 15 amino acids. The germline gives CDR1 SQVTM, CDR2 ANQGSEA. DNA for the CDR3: TGCAGCGTTGAAAGACAGGGTACAGGGTACAATGAGCAGTTCTTC. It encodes CSVERQGTGYNEQFF.

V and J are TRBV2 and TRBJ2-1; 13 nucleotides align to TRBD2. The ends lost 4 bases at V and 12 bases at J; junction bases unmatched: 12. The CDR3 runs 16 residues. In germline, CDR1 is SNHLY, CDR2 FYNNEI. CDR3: CASSASPGTSGTRQFF. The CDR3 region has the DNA TGTGCCAGCAGTGCTAGCCCCGGGACTAGCGGGACTCGGCAGTTCTTC.

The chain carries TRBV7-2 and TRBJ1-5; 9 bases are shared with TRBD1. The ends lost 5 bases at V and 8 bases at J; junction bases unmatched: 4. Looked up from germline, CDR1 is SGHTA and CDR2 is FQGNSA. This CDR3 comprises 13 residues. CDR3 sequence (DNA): TGTGCCAGCAGCCCGGACAGGGGCGAGCCCCAGCATTTT. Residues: CASSPDRGEPQHF.

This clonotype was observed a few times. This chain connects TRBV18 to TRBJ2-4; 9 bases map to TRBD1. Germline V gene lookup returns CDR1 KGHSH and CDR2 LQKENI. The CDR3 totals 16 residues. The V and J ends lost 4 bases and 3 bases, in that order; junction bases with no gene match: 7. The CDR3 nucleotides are TGTGCCAGCTCACGGGGGACAGGGACAGACAAAAACATTCAGTACTTC. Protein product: CASSRGTGTDKNIQYF. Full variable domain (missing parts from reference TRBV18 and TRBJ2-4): NAGVMQNPRHLVRRRGQEARLRCSPMKGHSHVYWYRQLPEEGLKFMVYLQKENIIDESGMPKERFSAEFPKEGPSILRIQQVVRGDSAAYFCASSRGTGTDKNIQYFGAGTRLSVL.

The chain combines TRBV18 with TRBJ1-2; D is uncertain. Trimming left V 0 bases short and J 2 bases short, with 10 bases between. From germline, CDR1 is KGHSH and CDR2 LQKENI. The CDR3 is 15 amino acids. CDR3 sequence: CASSPPIGRNYGYTF. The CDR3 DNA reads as TGTGCCAGCTCACCACCGATTGGGCGGAACTATGGCTACACCTTC.

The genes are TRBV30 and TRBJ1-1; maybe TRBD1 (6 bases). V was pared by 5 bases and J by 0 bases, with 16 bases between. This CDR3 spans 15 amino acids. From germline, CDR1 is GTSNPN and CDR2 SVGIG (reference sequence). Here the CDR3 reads CAWRTAVRMNTEAFF. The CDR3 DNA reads TGTGCCTGGCGGACAGCCGTACGAATGAACACTGAAGCTTTCTTT.

This chain's CDR3 is CTAPGRVNTEAFF. DNA of the CDR3: TGCACCGCCCCCGGGCGGGTGAACACTGAAGCTTTCTTT. V usage is TRBV20-1 and J usage is TRBJ1-1; no clear D. The CDR3 runs to 13 residues. Germline assignment: CDR1 DFQATT and CDR2 SNEGSKA (reference sequence).

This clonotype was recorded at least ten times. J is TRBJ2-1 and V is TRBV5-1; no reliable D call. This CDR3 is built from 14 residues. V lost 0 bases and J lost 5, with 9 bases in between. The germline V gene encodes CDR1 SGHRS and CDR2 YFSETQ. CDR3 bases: TGCGCCAGCAGCTTGGCCCAAAGGGACAATGAGCAGTTCTTC. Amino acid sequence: CASSLAQRDNEQFF. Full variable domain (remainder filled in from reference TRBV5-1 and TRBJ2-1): KAGVTQTPRYLIKTRGQQVTLSCSPISGHRSVSWYQQTPGQGLQFLFEYFSETQRNKGNFPGRFSGRQFSNSRSEMNVSTLELGDSALYLCASSLAQRDNEQFFGPGTRLTVL.

The chain's CDR3 is CSVKGQRSNSPLHF. Written as DNA, the CDR3 is TGCAGTGTAAAGGGGCAGCGCAGCAATTCACCCCTCCACTTT. The chain couples TRBV20-1 to TRBJ1-6, with a weak D call TRBD1 (5 bases). The CDR3 has 14 amino acids. Germline V CDR1 and CDR2: DFQATT, SNEGSKA (reference sequence). The V end was cut by 7 bases, the J end by 7 bases, with 17 bases between.

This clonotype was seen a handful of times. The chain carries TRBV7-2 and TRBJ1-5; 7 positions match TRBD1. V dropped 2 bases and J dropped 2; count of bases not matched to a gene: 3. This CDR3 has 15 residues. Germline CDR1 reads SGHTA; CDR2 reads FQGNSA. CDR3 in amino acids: CASSLYRGGNQPQHF. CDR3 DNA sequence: TGTGCCAGCAGCTTATACAGGGGAGGCAATCAGCCCCAGCATTTT. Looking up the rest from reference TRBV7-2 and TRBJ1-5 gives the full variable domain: GAGVSQSPSNKVTEKGKDVELRCDPISGHTALYWYRQSLGQGLEFLIYFQGNSAPDKSGLPSDRFSAERTGGSVSTLTIQRTQQEDSAVYLCASSLYRGGNQPQHFGDGTRLSIL.

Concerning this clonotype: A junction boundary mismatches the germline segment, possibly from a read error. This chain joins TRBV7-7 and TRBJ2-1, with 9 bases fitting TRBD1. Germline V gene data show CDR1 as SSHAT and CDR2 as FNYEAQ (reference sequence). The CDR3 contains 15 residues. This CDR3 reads CASSSGTGRSDEQFF. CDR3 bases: TGTGCTAGCAGCTCCGGGACAGGGAGATCAGATGAGCAGTTCTTC. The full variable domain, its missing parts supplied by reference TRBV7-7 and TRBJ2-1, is GAGVSQSPRYKVTKRGQDVTLRCDPISSHATLYWYQQALGQGPEFLTYFNYEAQPDKSGLPSDRFSAERPEGSISTLTIQRTEQRDSAMYRCASSSGTGRSDEQFFGPGTRLTVL.

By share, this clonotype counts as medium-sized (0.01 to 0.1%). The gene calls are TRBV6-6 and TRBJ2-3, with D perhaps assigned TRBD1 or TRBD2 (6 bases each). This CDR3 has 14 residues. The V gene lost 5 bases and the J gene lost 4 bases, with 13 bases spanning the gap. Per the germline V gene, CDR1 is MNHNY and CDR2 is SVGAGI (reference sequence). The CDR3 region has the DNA TGTGCCAGCAGTAGGGGGGTCTGGGCAGATACGCAGTATTTT. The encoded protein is CASSRGVWADTQYF.

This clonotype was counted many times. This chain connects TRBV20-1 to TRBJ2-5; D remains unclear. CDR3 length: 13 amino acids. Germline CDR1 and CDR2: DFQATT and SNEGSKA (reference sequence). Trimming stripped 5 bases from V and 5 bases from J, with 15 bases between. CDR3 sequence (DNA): TGCAGTGCTCCGGACCCGAGGTTCGAGACCCAGTACTTC. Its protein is CSAPDPRFETQYF.

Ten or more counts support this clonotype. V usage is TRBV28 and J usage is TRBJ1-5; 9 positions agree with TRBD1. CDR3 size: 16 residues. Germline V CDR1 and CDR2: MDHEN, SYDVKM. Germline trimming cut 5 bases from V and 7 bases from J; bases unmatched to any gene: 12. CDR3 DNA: TGTGCCAGCAGTCCCCCCCGGACAGGGGTTTGGCAGCCCCAGCATTTT. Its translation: CASSPPRTGVWQPQHF.